Reported below is one T cell receptor (beta chain). Its antigen is currently unknown. Unique molecular identifiers were carried by the TCR beta cDNA libraries. TCRdb analysed the PCR reads with MiXCR anew, one entry per CDR3 protein. The repertoire holds fewer than 850,000 distinct CDR3 sequences, with about 43% as singletons. The CDR3 extends over 16 amino acids. V lost 2 bases, J lost 3 bases, and 9 bases stayed unmatched. Per germline, CDR1 SNHLY and CDR2 FYNNEI. The data were obtained in a study of post-analysis software for immune sequencing data. Study-wide results and caveats: Patients had higher frequencies than controls of a few TRBV segments, including TRBV5-6, TRBV5-1 and TRBV20-1. Those with multiple sclerosis, the patient group, showed significantly lower normalized Chao1 diversity than controls.

This sequence was found in a girl between 5 and 17 years old with multiple sclerosis. The chain carries TRBV2 and TRBJ1-2; 7 nucleotides align to TRBD1. Material for sequencing was blood. The CDR3 nucleotides read TGTGCCAGCAGTGAAACCCCCAGGGGGTGGGACTATGGCTACACCTTC. Its protein is CASSETPRGWDYGYTF. The full variable domain, with the rest looked up from reference TRBV2 and TRBJ1-2, is EPEVTQTPSHQVTQMGQEVILRCVPISNHLYFYWYRQILGQKVEFLVSFYNNEISEKSEIFDDQFSVERPDGSNFTLKIRSTKLEDSAMYFCASSETPRGWDYGYTFGSGTRLTVV.